Detailed here is one T cell receptor (beta chain). It lacks a known antigen. It has no much larger one-base neighbor in the sample; base qualities were not kept. V lost 4 bases and J lost 5 bases; the stretch between them is 17 bases long. For CDR1 and CDR2, the germline V gene lists SQVTM and ANQGSEA. The CDR3 numbers 14 residues from cysteine through phenylalanine. Only CDR3 DNA is held: 42 bases, read in frame from base 1. Libraries came from the immunoSEQ multiplex PCR assay. For the multiplex PCR, a mixture combining 60 forward primers for TCR Vbeta segments and 13 reverse primers for TCR Jbeta segments was used. The CDR3 region of rearranged TCR beta genes was amplified from genomic DNA by a multiplex PCR assay. The amplified TCR beta libraries were sequenced on the Illumina HiSeq System as 87-base-pair reads. Under the source paper's analysis protocol: Across the 700 or so repertoires, a later analysis counted tens of millions of unique TCR beta chains, 9.5 million to 12 million of which were shared by at least two donors. A nearest-neighbor algorithm error-corrected the raw reads and collapsed the reads into unique sequences, merging closely related sequences to remove PCR and sequencing errors. Alignment of CDR3 sequences to IMGT reference sequences was used to assign V, D and J gene segments. For a sequence to be retained, at least a six-nucleotide match to both a V gene segment and a J gene segment was required. Rearrangements were classified as productive when the CDR3 lacked stop codons and remained in frame with V and J, and all other rearrangements were classified as non-productive. Following IMGT convention, CDR3 was defined as the stretch from the second conserved V-encoded cysteine to the conserved J-encoded phenylalanine. The earlier analysis of some 600 of the donors excluded sequences that lacked an unambiguous match to a single V gene segment. An earlier analysis of several hundred of the donors classified V segments as functional when productive rearrangements were above 56.7% and as segregating when the standard deviation between donors was above 5%. A statistical classification framework was built to diagnose cytomegalovirus status from the catalog of TCR beta chain sequences. In a later analysis, V and J genes were assigned by comparing TCR nucleotide sequences against IMGT/GENE-DB human TR gene sequences. Using the TCRdist pipeline, a later analysis assigned CDR3 sequences along with most-parsimonious VDJ recombination scenarios. In a later analysis, each TCR beta chain was defined by its CDR3 amino acid sequence together with its V-gene family, and reads without a unique V-gene family were excluded. To address suspected cross-contamination and a sequencing artifact, a later analysis removed over 500 highly shared, low-generation-probability nucleotide sequences. In a later analysis, a clonal expansion index for each public chain was calculated from normalized within-repertoire ranks of inferred template counts. In a later analysis, generation probabilities were computed with a VDJ recombination model fitted to out-of-frame rearrangements, and the resulting probabilities were checked against IGoR. In a later analysis, hypergeometric tests were used to score TCR-TCR, TCR-HLA and TCR-CMV co-occurrence, with a repertoire-size bias correction applied to TCR pairs. False discovery rates were estimated in a later analysis by permuting HLA or CMV assignments 20 times. In a later analysis, co-occurring TCRs were grouped using DBSCAN, and TCRdist sequence similarity was added for clustering within HLA-allele-positive subsets. For co-occurrence clustering, repertoires with fewer than 30,000 or more than 120,000 public chains were excluded, along with 5 or 6 repertoires with anomalous nucleotide sharing. TCRdb holds this immuneACCESS table with in-frame rearrangements only. Some clones are missing; in checked studies, unresolved V genes explain under half, and the rest has no known cause. That table furnishes V, J and clone size, whereas the DNA furnished D and trimming. The sample profile shows some 96,000 clones; 65% to 85% of them were found once. 15% to 20% of the sample is in the top ten clones.

This record comes from a study of cytomegalovirus exposure and HLA in healthy donors (dated by TCRdb to the late 2010s). With regard to the full study: An earlier analysis of approximately 550 of the donors reported 250 to 300 Gb of sequence data and more than 90 million unique TCR beta sequences from roughly 200 million T cells. An earlier analysis of approximately 640 of the donors applied high-throughput TCR beta sequencing to assess whether each TCR beta V gene segment acted as functional or pseudogenic. In a later analysis, previously published TCR beta repertoires from some 640 donors were re-analyzed and high-resolution HLA genotyping was added so that TCR occurrence patterns could be studied. Donor age, sex, ethnicity and CMV serostatus were collected together with the repertoire data. The study combined high-throughput TCR immunosequencing, statistical association of individual TCRs with disease status, and machine learning to predict cytomegalovirus infection status. Along with the roughly 670-subject first cohort, a separate validation cohort of over a hundred different subjects was used. Roughly 300 gigabases of sequencing data and approximately 91 million unique TCR sequences made up an early release that covered approximately 650 HLA-typed donors. A later genetic analysis used genome-wide SNP genotypes for about 65% of the 666 donors, treating that subset as a discovery cohort. The study was designed to test whether signatures of past pathogen exposure could be identified by cataloging public T cell receptors. The later analysis used no new phenotypic data to find candidate immune exposures, relying instead on TCR beta sequences and their occurrence across donors. HLA typing included class I and class II loci at four-digit resolution. Using immunosequencing, the study profiled T cell repertoires from around 670 subjects and related those repertoires to cytomegalovirus serostatus. Of the 300 to 500 genotyped donors, approximately 80% were placed in the genetic ancestry cluster associated with self-reported Caucasian donors. All discovery cohort repertoires had been generated on a single sequencing platform. On average, about 240,000 unique TCR beta nucleotide sequences were sequenced per donor among several hundred genotyped donors of the cohort, with 15% to 20% of those sequences being non-productive. Typing coverage differed by locus: A, B, C, DRB1 and DQB1 were typed in roughly 620-630 donors, DQA1 in around 500, DPA1 in around 580, and DPB1 in approximately 450. Five DR-DQ haplotypes were handled as single units for association and clustering, since linkage in the cohort was strong. Findings and caveats that apply to the study as a whole: Presence/absence analyses assumed roughly uniform sequencing depth across donors, an assumption that may not hold. For the cohort, immune exposure information was limited to CMV serostatus. In a later analysis, HLA-associated TCR beta chains were found to be more clonally expanded and to have lower generation probabilities than equally common non-associated chains. Linkage disequilibrium might explain the correlated functional status among segregating V segments, but an unknown experimental factor could not be excluded. A later analysis associated 16,951 TCR beta sequences with specific HLA alleles at a false discovery rate of 0.05. It was suggested by the authors that the approach could potentially be generalized to other disease states and immunological phenotypes. A further reported finding was that TCR beta sequences accurately predicted the HLA-A and HLA-B alleles for most subjects in the first cohort. In an earlier analysis of around 500 of the donors, most TCR beta V segments appeared in productive rearrangements about 90% or about 30% of the time, broadly matching IMGT annotations. A later analysis found that most CMV-associated TCR beta chains appeared HLA-restricted, with HLA associations seemingly driven largely by CMV exposure. A group of highly shared sequence variants was considered likely to be a technical artifact of the sequencing pipeline. Some IMGT-functional V segments, including TRBV6-2 and TRBV6-3, could not be distinguished by the 87-base-pair reads and were therefore excluded. In a later analysis, the rate of TCR association differed among HLA loci, with DRB1 alleles having the most associated TCRs and HLA-C alleles having the fewest. A total of 164 TCR beta chains were listed by the study as associated with cytomegalovirus. Only TCR beta chains were sequenced in this cohort, and the absence of alpha or paired-chain data limited detectable features. In vitro tests confirmed that a few of the cytomegalovirus-associated TCR beta chains recognize cytomegalovirus antigens. In a later genetic analysis, fewer N-insertions in productive TCRs were reported among donors in an Asian-associated ancestry cluster than the roughly 700-donor mean. Because HLA typing was missing for some donors at each locus, association tests included only the typed subset. In both the original and validation cohorts, the classifier was reported to diagnose cytomegalovirus status with high specificity and sensitivity. Most TCR sequences were observed very rarely across donors, whereas some public TCRs were present in many individuals. Because counts were too low, seventeen rarely observed V segments, including chromosome 9 orphons, were excluded from the earlier analysis of 500 to 700 of the donors. According to a later analysis, parvovirus B19, influenza, CMV and Epstein-Barr virus appeared linked to several top co-occurrence clusters. Assigning TCR associations to individual alleles was difficult when HLA alleles, especially DR and DQ, strongly co-occurred. An association between a missense DCLRE1C variant and V-gene and J-gene trimming of TCR beta chains was found in a later genetic analysis and replicated in an independent cohort.

The cohort consisted of some 730 healthy bone marrow donors. All cohort members were sampled while nominally healthy, although unrecorded immune exposures were likely present. The donor tested CMV seropositive, placing the donor among the roughly 300 seropositive members of the cohort. Each donor provided a peripheral blood sample, and peripheral blood mononuclear cells were used for TCR beta sequencing. Genomic DNA extraction from the blood cell samples was performed with the Qiagen DNeasy Blood Extraction Kit. The sample consisted of PBMCs. The V gene is TRBV29-1 and the J gene is TRBJ2-5, and TRBD2 may be the D gene, going by 6 matching bases. This clonotype originated in a woman aged 55 to 70 in good health and CMV-seropositive. The DNA sequence is TGCAGCGTTGCCCCCCGGGCTAGCGTGGAGACCCAGTACTTC. Its amino acids are CSVAPRASVETQYF. Joined to the reference TRBV29-1 and TRBJ2-5 proteins, this CDR3 gives the full variable domain: SAVISQKPSRDICQRGTSLTIQCQVDSQVTMMFWYRQQPGQSLTLIATANQGSEATYESGFVIDKFPISRPNLTFSTLTVSNMSPEDSSIYLCSVAPRASVETQYFGPGTRLLVL.